This T cell receptor (beta chain) is drawn from a study of vaccination and CD4 T cells after COVID-19. The germline gives CDR1 LNHDA, CDR2 SQIVND (reference sequence). The CDR3 covers 15 residues. Of note for this clonotype: Its antigen is as yet unknown. A read error may account for a junction end that differs from germline.

Cultured CD4+ T-cell DNA underwent Oncomine TCR Beta short-read sequencing. TCRdb recomputed calls from the PCR reads with MiXCR, one row per CDR3 protein. The sample yields fewer than 20,000 distinct CDR3 sequences, roughly half seen once. Treatment here: approximately 11-day PBMC culture with coronavirus spike peptide pools or control peptides (ViraFEST assay). The chain is built from TRBV19 and TRBJ2-5; 8 bases fit TRBD2. The sample consisted of CD4+ T cells from blood, cultured in vitro. The receptor was derived from a human donor who had recovered from COVID-19. DNA of the CDR3: TGTGCCAGTAGTCCGGGACTAGGAGCAAGAGAGGCCCAGTACTTC. This encodes CASSPGLGAREAQYF.